What follows describes a single T cell receptor (beta chain). The data were taken from a study of CD8 T cells in Susac syndrome. The authors sequenced TCR beta from blood CD8+ and CD4+ T cells. After extraction with the RNeasy kit, about 0.45 to 1 ug of the RNA was reverse transcribed using random hexamers. TCR beta CDR3 was amplified by immunoSEQ covering 54 Vbeta and 13 Jbeta. TCRdb called the immunoSEQ multiplex PCR reads again in MiXCR, with one record for every CDR3 protein. The sample has under 200,000 distinct CDR3 sequences, roughly 95% seen once. The V and J ends lost 4 bases and 4 bases respectively, with 20 bases between them. This CDR3 contains 18 residues. Looked up from germline, CDR1 is MNHEY and CDR2 is SMNVEV (reference sequence).

The material sequenced was CD8+ T cells from PBMCs. J is TRBJ2-6 and V is TRBV27; tentatively, D is TRBD2 (5 bases). This receptor was taken from a human donor with multiple sclerosis. The CDR3 coding sequence is TGTGCCAGCAGTTGGGCGATTTCCATGCCGGGGGGGGCCAACGTCCTGACTTTC. It translates to CASSWAISMPGGANVLTF.